The rows below give T cell receptor beta chains drawn from one sample of a study of blood T cell repertoires in COVID-19. TCRdb's table, derived via immunoSEQ multiplex PCR, lists solely in-frame clones and lacks some. The sample holds 260,000 or so clones, nearly 90% seen once. What was sequenced was peripheral blood. Receptors were obtained from a man aged 18 to 35 with active or convalescent COVID-19. Each CDR3 is given with its conserved first and last residue. A D gene is named only where the DNA matches it firmly. Rows give clone size only sometimes, using once, few, many, or a class for an expanded clone.

CDR3aa	CDR3nt	abundance	d_gene	j_gene	v_gene
CASSEAGVRQLNYEQYF	TGTGCCAGCAGTGAAGCCGGGGTTCGTCAGTTAAACTACGAGCAGTACTTC	NA	NA	TRBJ2-7	TRBV6-1
CASSVPSGGSSYNEQFF	TGTGCCAGCAGCGTACCCTCCGGGGGTAGCTCCTACAATGAGCAGTTCTTC	NA	NA	TRBJ2-1	TRBV9
CASSLANSGDTEAFF	TGCGCCAGCAGCTTGGCCAATTCCGGGGACACTGAAGCTTTCTTT	NA	NA	TRBJ1-1	TRBV5-1
CASRSGTTNEKLFF	TGCGCCAGCAGGTCGGGGACAACTAATGAAAAACTGTTTTTT	once	NA	TRBJ1-4	TRBV5-1
CASSLAGEQYF	TGTGCCAGCAGCTTGGCCGGCGAGCAGTACTTC	NA	NA	TRBJ2-7	TRBV5-6
CASSLPGTGNQPQHF	TGTGCCAGCAGTTTACCCGGGACAGGGAATCAGCCCCAGCATTTT	NA	TRBD1	TRBJ1-5	TRBV28
CASSETRTATYEQYF	TGTGCCAGCAGTGAGACCAGGACAGCCACCTACGAGCAGTACTTC	NA	NA	TRBJ2-7	TRBV6-1
CASSPTYTGELFF	TGTGCCAGCAGCCCCACTTACACCGGGGAGCTGTTTTTT	NA	NA	TRBJ2-2	TRBV9
CASSYGGQGWEQYF	TGTGCCAGCAGTTACGGGGGACAGGGCTGGGAGCAGTACTTC	NA	TRBD1	TRBJ2-7	TRBV6-2/TRBV6-3
CASSLGRTNYGYTF	TGTGCCAGCAGCCTGGGCAGGACTAACTATGGCTACACCTTC	NA	NA	TRBJ1-2	TRBV5-6
CASNPYSEFNYGYTF	TGTGCCAGTAACCCCTATTCGGAGTTTAACTATGGCTACACCTTC	NA	NA	TRBJ1-2	TRBV19
CAISGGEKGAFF	TGTGCCATCAGTGGGGGAGAAAAAGGAGCTTTCTTT	once	NA	TRBJ1-1	TRBV10-3
CASSLAGGLYNEQFF	TGTGCCAGCAGCTTAGCGGGGGGACTCTACAATGAGCAGTTCTTC	NA	NA	TRBJ2-1	TRBV7-6
CASSPEQGVGYEQYF	TGTGCCAGCTCACCAGAACAGGGAGTGGGGTACGAGCAGTACTTC	NA	NA	TRBJ2-7	TRBV18
CASSQFKGQKNEKLFF	TGTGCCAGCAGCCAATTTAAGGGACAGAAGAATGAAAAACTGTTTTTT	NA	TRBD1	TRBJ1-4	TRBV14
CASGLVRGVGMNTEAFF	TGTGCTAGTGGTTTGGTAAGGGGTGTGGGTATGAACACTGAAGCTTTCTTT	NA	NA	TRBJ1-1	TRBV12-5
CASKGGGGTDTQYF	TGCGCCAGCAAGGGCGGGGGTGGCACAGATACGCAGTATTTT	NA	TRBD2	TRBJ2-3	TRBV5-1
CASSVSGAALSELFF	TGTGCCAGCAGCGTCTCGGGAGCTGCTTTGTCGGAGCTGTTTTTT	once	NA	TRBJ2-2	TRBV6-5
CASRDSQGAVNQPQHF	TGTGCCAGCAGGGACTCACAGGGGGCGGTCAATCAGCCCCAGCATTTT	NA	TRBD1	TRBJ1-5	TRBV6-6
CASSEGTVYGYTF	TGTGCCAGCAGTGAAGGGACAGTTTATGGCTACACCTTC	NA	NA	TRBJ1-2	TRBV6-1
CASSFEGTYGYTF	TGTGCCAGCAGTTTCGAGGGAACGTACGGCTACACCTTC	NA	NA	TRBJ1-2	TRBV12-3/TRBV12-4
CASSQDRVSNQPQHF	TGTGCCAGCAGCCAGGACAGGGTGTCCAATCAGCCCCAGCATTTT	NA	TRBD1	TRBJ1-5	TRBV7-8
CASSAGGTADEKLFF	TGTGCCAGCAGCGCCGGTGGGACAGCAGATGAAAAACTGTTTTTT	NA	TRBD1	TRBJ1-4	TRBV9
CASSQYDYRVASGELFF	TGCGCCAGCAGCCAATACGACTATCGGGTAGCCTCCGGGGAGCTGTTTTTT	NA	NA	TRBJ2-2	TRBV4-3
CASSLVGTGTQETQYF	TGTGCCAGCAGCTTAGTAGGGACAGGGACCCAAGAGACCCAGTACTTC	NA	TRBD1	TRBJ2-5	TRBV5-8
CASRQAGAGGSYNEQFF	TGCGCCAGCAGACAAGCTGGCGCGGGGGGGTCCTACAATGAGCAGTTCTTC	NA	TRBD2	TRBJ2-1	TRBV4-1
CASSLGQGVYTGELFF	TGTGCCAGCAGCTTGGGACAGGGTGTTTACACCGGGGAGCTGTTTTTT	NA	TRBD1	TRBJ2-2	TRBV7-2
CASSSRSGDPYEQYF	TGTGCCAGCAGCTCCAGGTCAGGGGACCCCTACGAGCAGTACTTC	NA	NA	TRBJ2-7	TRBV7-9
CASRAGGGGSPLHF	TGTGCCAGCAGAGCGGGCGGGGGAGGGTCACCCCTCCACTTT	NA	NA	TRBJ1-6	TRBV6-6
CASSLARAQLNTEAFF	TGTGCCAGCAGCTTAGCGAGGGCACAGCTGAACACTGAAGCTTTCTTT	NA	NA	TRBJ1-1	TRBV7-8
CASTTTAKANYGYTF	TGTGCCAGTACCACGACAGCTAAAGCTAACTATGGCTACACCTTC	NA	NA	TRBJ1-2	TRBV19
CATSRGAGDQETQYF	TGTGCCACCAGCAGAGGGGCGGGGGACCAAGAGACCCAGTACTTC	few	TRBD2	TRBJ2-5	TRBV15
CASSHGSGTQYF	TGTGCCAGCAGCCATGGTAGTGGGACCCAGTACTTC	NA	NA	TRBJ2-5	TRBV5-6
CASSNSGGLAKNIQYF	TGTGCCAGCAGCAATAGCGGGGGACTAGCCAAAAACATTCAGTACTTC	NA	TRBD2	TRBJ2-4	TRBV11-2
CASSKTGTGAFEQYF	TGTGCCAGCAGCAAGACCGGGACAGGGGCGTTCGAGCAGTACTTC	few	NA	TRBJ2-7	TRBV21-1
CASSFVGGTETQYF	TGTGCCAGCAGCTTCGTCGGGGGAACAGAGACCCAGTACTTC	few	NA	TRBJ2-5	TRBV7-8
CASSPRVANTGELFF	TGCGCCAGCAGCCCGAGGGTCGCGAACACCGGGGAGCTGTTTTTT	NA	NA	TRBJ2-2	TRBV5-1
CSASQKTSPYTDTQYF	TGCAGTGCTAGTCAGAAGACTAGCCCTTACACAGATACGCAGTATTTT	NA	TRBD2	TRBJ2-3	TRBV20-1
CASSDWTGASSQPQHF	TGTGCCAGCAGTGATTGGACAGGGGCTTCCAGTCAGCCCCAGCATTTT	NA	TRBD1	TRBJ1-5	TRBV2
CASSKVLGGSGNEQYF	TGTGCCAGCAGCAAAGTATTGGGCGGGTCGGGGAACGAGCAGTACTTC	NA	NA	TRBJ2-7	TRBV21-1
CASSLIGEFSPLHF	TGTGCCAGCAGCTTAATCGGGGAGTTTTCACCCCTCCACTTT	NA	NA	TRBJ1-6	TRBV7-2
CASSLRDRPNYGYTF	TGTGCCAGCAGTTTGCGGGACAGGCCAAACTATGGCTACACCTTC	once	TRBD1	TRBJ1-2	TRBV27
CASSRAYEQYF	TGTGCCAGCAGCCGCGCATACGAGCAGTACTTC	NA	NA	TRBJ2-7	TRBV12-3/TRBV12-4
CASSQVSLGRAGANVLTF	TGTGCCAGCAGCCAAGTCAGTCTAGGGAGAGCTGGGGCCAACGTCCTGACTTTC	NA	NA	TRBJ2-6	TRBV4-2
CASSLVGGEELFF	TGTGCCAGCAGTTTAGTAGGGGGAGAGGAGCTGTTTTTT	NA	NA	TRBJ2-2	TRBV12-3/TRBV12-4
CASSPEGRSGWGEQFF	TGTGCCAGCAGCCCCGAGGGGCGTAGCGGGTGGGGTGAGCAGTTCTTC	NA	TRBD2	TRBJ2-1	TRBV9
CASSAPTGYNEQFF	TGTGCCAGCAGCGCCCCGACAGGGTACAATGAGCAGTTCTTC	NA	TRBD1	TRBJ2-1	TRBV9
CASRPITVGAYNEQFF	TGTGCCAGCAGGCCAATAACGGTGGGGGCGTACAATGAGCAGTTCTTC	NA	NA	TRBJ2-1	TRBV27
CASSPFSGGPVWYNEQFF	TGTGCCAGTAGTCCCTTTAGCGGGGGCCCCGTGTGGTACAATGAGCAGTTCTTC	once	TRBD2	TRBJ2-1	TRBV19
CASSPGREVGTEAFF	TGTGCCAGCAGCCCCGGGAGGGAGGTTGGGACTGAAGCTTTCTTT	NA	NA	TRBJ1-1	TRBV5-6
CASGLAGSNQPQHF	TGTGCTAGTGGTTTGGCAGGGAGCAATCAGCCCCAGCATTTT	many	NA	TRBJ1-5	TRBV12-5
CASRKTTGGGAYEQYF	TGTGCCAGCAGGAAGACCACCGGGGGAGGGGCCTACGAGCAGTACTTC	NA	TRBD2	TRBJ2-7	TRBV6-6
CASSPGTGLYGYTF	TGTGCCAGCTCACCAGGGACAGGACTTTATGGCTACACCTTC	once	TRBD1	TRBJ1-2	TRBV18
CASSFRLAGEELYEQYF	TGTGCCAGCAGCTTTAGACTAGCGGGGGAGGAATTGTACGAGCAGTACTTC	NA	TRBD2	TRBJ2-7	TRBV7-2
CATRQDRRFYEQYF	TGTGCCACGCGTCAGGACAGAAGATTCTACGAGCAGTACTTC	NA	NA	TRBJ2-7	TRBV15
CASSVLTSGVYEQYF	TGTGCCAGCAGCGTACTGACTAGCGGGGTATACGAGCAGTACTTC	NA	TRBD2	TRBJ2-7	TRBV7-8
CASSYSPMGRTGKTGELFF	TGTGCCAGCAGTTATAGTCCTATGGGAAGGACAGGGAAGACCGGGGAGCTGTTTTTT	NA	TRBD1	TRBJ2-2	TRBV6-2/TRBV6-3